This T cell receptor (beta chain) originates from a study of CD8+ T cells in alopecia areata. Study information: Tofacitinib was given for 6 to 18 months, then stopped for 6 months. Study-wide results and limits: The study found higher clonality in lesional than normal scalp, especially in alopecia totalis/universalis.

This CDR3 has 14 amino acids. V was pared by 1 base and J by 1 base, with 8 bases between. Germline loops: CDR1 SGHRS, CDR2 YFSETQ. The study team obtained lesional scalp punch biopsies and peripheral blood from alopecia areata patients. Reverse transcribed after extraction, RNA yielded cDNA as the sequencing template. The protocol was immunoSEQ multiplex PCR, while the TCRdb copy is restricted to in-frame clones and leaves out a portion. The data contain hundreds of thousands of clones, around two thirds of them seen just once; the ten biggest clones take up 1.2%. As to this clone: Its antigen is as yet unknown.

V gene TRBV5-1 combines with J gene TRBJ2-5; no definite D call. This clonotype was obtained from a human donor with alopecia areata. The sample in question was CD4+ T cells sorted from blood, obtained at week 0. The chain's CDR3 is CASSLSGRQETQYF. The CDR3 DNA reads as TGCGCCAGCAGCTTGTCGGGCCGCCAAGAGACCCAGTACTTC. Combining the CDR3 with reference TRBV5-1 and TRBJ2-5 gives the whole variable domain KAGVTQTPRYLIKTRGQQVTLSCSPISGHRSVSWYQQTPGQGLQFLFEYFSETQRNKGNFPGRFSGRQFSNSRSEMNVSTLELGDSALYLCASSLSGRQETQYFGPGTRLLVL.